This TCR beta chain was obtained from a study of regulatory T cells in long-lasting Graves disease. Study conclusions and caveats: It is possible that accuracy was reduced by the small size of the sample.

Through Arm-PCR of CDR3 regions and iRepertoire HTBI primers, TCR beta libraries were built. TCRdb reprocessed the multiplex PCR reads with MiXCR, giving one entry per CDR3 protein. The top ten hold about 11% of the sample, which has about 220,000 distinct CDR3 sequences, roughly 19% seen once. This clonotype was observed at least ten times. Its target is unknown. Regarding time point: newly diagnosed GD, antithyroid drugs for less than 3 months. The TCR library used RNA extracted from PBMCs. Graves' disease diagnoses followed American Thyroid Association guidelines. CDR3 length: 15 amino acids. J was trimmed by 2 bases and V by 5 bases; bases with no gene match: 7. From germline, CDR1 is SGDLS and CDR2 YYNGEE. These data also featured in a second study, about T cells in Graves' hyperthyroidism and ophthalmopathy. According to that study: First-round RT-PCR of the TCR CDR3 relied on the HTBI primer set. A model of 13 V-J pairs discriminated ophthalmopathy from stable hyperthyroidism.

The J gene is TRBJ2-3, the V gene TRBV9; 8 bases match TRBD1. The sequence derives from a woman aged 25-40 years with Graves disease. The sequencing used peripheral blood mononuclear cells (PBMCs), collected at new diagnosis, from a patient treated with antithyroid drugs. CDR3 in DNA: TGTGCCAGCAGTCCCGGGACAGGAGCCACAGATACGCAGTATTTT. Translation: CASSPGTGATDTQYF.